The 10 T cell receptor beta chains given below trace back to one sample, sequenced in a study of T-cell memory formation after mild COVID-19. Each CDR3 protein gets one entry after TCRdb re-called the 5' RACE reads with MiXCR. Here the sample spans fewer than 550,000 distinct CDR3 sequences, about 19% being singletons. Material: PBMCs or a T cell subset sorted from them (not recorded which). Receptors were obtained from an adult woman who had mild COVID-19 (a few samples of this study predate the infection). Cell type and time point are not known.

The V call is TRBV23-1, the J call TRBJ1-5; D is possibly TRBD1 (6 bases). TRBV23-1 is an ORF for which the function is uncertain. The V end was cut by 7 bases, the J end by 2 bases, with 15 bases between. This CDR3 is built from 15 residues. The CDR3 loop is CASTRGARGNQPQHF. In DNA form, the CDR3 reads TGCGCCAGCACCCGGGGGGCGCGGGGCAATCAGCCCCAGCATTTT.

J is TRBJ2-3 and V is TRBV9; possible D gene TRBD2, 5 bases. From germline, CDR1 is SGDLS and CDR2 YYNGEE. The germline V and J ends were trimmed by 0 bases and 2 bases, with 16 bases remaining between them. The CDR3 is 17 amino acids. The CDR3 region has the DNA TGTGCCAGCAGCGTAGCAAGAGGCAGCGGAAACACAGATACGCAGTATTTT. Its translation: CASSVARGSGNTDTQYF.

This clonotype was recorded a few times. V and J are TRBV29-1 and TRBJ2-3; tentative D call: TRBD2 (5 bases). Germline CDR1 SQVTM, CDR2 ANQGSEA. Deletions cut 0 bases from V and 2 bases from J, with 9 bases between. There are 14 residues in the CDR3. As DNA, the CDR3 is TGCAGCGTTGAAGATGGAGGCTACACAGATACGCAGTATTTT. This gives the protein CSVEDGGYTDTQYF.

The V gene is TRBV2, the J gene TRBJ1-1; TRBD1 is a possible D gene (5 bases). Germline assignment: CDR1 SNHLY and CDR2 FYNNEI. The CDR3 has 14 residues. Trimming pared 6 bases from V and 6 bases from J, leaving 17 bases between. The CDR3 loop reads CASRGYPGGAEAFF. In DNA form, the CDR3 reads TGTGCCAGCAGGGGATACCCAGGAGGGGCTGAAGCTTTCTTT. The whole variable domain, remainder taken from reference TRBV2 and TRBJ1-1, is EPEVTQTPSHQVTQMGQEVILRCVPISNHLYFYWYRQILGQKVEFLVSFYNNEISEKSEIFDDQFSVERPDGSNFTLKIRSTKLEDSAMYFCASRGYPGGAEAFFGQGTRLTVV.

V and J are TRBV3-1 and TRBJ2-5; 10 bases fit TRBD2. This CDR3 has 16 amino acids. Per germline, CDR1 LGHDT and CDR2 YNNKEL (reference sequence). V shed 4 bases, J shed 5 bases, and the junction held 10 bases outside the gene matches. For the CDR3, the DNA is TGTGCCAGCAGCCCGGGAAGCGGGGGGGCCGTCGAGACCCAGTACTTC. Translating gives CASSPGSGGAVETQYF.

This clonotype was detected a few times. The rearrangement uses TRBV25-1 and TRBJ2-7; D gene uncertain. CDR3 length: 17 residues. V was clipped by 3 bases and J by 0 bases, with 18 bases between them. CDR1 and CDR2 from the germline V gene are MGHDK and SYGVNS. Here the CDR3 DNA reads TGTGCCAGCAGTGATAGTAAGGCGTATACTAACTCCTACGAGCAGTACTTC. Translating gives CASSDSKAYTNSYEQYF.

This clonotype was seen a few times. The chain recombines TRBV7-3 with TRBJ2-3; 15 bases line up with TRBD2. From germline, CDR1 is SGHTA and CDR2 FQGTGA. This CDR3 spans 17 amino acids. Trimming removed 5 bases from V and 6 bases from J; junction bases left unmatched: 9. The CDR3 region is CASSPRTSGRAWDTQYF. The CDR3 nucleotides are TGTGCCAGCAGCCCCCGGACTAGCGGGAGGGCCTGGGATACGCAGTATTTT.

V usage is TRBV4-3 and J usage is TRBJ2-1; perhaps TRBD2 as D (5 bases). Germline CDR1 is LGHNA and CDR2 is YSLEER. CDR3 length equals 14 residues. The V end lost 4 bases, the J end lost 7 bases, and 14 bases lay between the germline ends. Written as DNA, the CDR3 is TGCGCCAGCAGCCGCCAACTAGGTGGGAATGAGCAGTTCTTC. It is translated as CASSRQLGGNEQFF.

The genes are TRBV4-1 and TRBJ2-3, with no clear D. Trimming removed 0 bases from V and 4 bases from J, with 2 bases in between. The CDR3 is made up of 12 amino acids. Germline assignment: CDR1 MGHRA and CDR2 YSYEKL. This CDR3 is CASSQESDTQYF. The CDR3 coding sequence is TGCGCCAGCAGCCAAGAATCAGATACGCAGTATTTT.

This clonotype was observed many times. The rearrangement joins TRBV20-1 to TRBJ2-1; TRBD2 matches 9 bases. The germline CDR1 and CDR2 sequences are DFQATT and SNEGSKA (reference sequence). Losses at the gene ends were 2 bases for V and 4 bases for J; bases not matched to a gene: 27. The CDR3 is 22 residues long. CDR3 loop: CSARYTSGRVSGGTATYNEQFF. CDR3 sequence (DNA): TGCAGTGCTAGATATACGTCAGGGAGGGTGAGCGGGGGGACCGCCACGTACAATGAGCAGTTCTTC.